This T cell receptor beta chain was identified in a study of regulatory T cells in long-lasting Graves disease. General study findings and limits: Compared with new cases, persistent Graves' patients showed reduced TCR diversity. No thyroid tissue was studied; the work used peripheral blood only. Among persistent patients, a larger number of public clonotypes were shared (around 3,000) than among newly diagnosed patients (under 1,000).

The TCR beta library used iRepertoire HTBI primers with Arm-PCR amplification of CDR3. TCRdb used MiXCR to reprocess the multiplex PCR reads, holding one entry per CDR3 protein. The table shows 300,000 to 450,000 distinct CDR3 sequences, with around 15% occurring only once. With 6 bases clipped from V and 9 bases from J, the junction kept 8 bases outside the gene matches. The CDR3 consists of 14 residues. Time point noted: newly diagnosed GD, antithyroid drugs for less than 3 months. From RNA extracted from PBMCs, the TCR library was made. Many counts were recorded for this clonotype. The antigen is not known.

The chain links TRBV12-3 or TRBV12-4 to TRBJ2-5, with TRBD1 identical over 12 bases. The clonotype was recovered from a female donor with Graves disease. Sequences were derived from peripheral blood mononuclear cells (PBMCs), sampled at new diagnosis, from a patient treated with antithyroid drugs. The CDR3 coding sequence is TGTGCCAGCAGCCGGGACAGGGGGCTTGAGGCCCAGTACTTC. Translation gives CASSRDRGLEAQYF.